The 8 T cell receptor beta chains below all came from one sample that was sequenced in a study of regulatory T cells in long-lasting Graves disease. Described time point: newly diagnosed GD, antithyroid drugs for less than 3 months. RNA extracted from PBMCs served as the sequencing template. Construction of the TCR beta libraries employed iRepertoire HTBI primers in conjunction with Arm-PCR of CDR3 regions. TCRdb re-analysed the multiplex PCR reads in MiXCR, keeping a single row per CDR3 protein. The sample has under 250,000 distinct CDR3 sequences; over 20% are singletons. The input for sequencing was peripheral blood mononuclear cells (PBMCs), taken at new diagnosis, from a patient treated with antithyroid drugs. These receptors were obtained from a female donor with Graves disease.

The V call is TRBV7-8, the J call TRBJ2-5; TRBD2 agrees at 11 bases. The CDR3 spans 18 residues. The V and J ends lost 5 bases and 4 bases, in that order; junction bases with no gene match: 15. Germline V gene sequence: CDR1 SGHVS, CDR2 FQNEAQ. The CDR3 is CASSRRGTSGLRGETQYF. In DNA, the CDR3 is TGTGCCAGCAGCCGGAGGGGGACTAGCGGCCTCCGGGGAGAGACCCAGTACTTC.

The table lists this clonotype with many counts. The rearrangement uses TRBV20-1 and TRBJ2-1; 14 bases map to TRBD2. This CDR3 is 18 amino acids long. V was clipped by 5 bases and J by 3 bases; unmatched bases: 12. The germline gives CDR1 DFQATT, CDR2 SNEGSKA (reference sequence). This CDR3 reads CSALNDGLAGGDYNEQFF. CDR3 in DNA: TGCAGTGCTCTCAACGACGGACTAGCGGGAGGCGACTACAATGAGCAGTTCTTC.

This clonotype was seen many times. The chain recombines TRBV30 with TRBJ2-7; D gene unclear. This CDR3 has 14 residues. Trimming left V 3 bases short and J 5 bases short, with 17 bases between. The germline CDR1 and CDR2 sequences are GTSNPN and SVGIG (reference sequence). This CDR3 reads CAWSPSWRNHEQYF. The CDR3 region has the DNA TGTGCCTGGAGCCCCTCGTGGAGAAACCACGAGCAGTACTTC.

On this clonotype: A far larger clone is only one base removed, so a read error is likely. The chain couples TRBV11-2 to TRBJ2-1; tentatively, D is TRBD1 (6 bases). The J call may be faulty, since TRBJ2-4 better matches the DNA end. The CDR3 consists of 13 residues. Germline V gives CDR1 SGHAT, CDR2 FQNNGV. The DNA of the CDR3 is TGTGCCAGCAGTACAGGGCCAGGGAGCATTCAGTACTTC. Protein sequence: CASSTGPGSIQYF.

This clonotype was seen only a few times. CDR3 region: CASSLGTGADSPLHF. The CDR3 coding sequence is TGTGCCAGCAGCTTAGGGACAGGGGCGGATTCACCCCTCCACTTT. V is TRBV7-3 and J is TRBJ1-6; 10 nucleotides align to TRBD1. The germline gives CDR1 SGHTA, CDR2 FQGTGA. With 2 bases clipped from V and 8 bases from J, the junction kept 3 bases outside the gene matches. The CDR3 sequence is 15 residues long.

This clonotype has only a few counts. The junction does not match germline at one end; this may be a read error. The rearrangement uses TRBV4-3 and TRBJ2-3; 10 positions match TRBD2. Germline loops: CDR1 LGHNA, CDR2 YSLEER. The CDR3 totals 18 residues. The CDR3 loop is CASSQDLTSGESTDTRYF. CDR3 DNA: TGCGCCAGCAGCCAAGATCTAACTAGCGGGGAAAGCACAGATACGCGGTATTTT.

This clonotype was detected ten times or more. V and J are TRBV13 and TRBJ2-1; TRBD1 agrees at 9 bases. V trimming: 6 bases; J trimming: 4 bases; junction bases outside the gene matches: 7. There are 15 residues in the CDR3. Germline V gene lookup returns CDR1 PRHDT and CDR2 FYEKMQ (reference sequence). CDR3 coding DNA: TGTGCCAGCAGTGTCCGAGGGACAGGGTACAATGAGCAGTTCTTC. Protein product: CASSVRGTGYNEQFF.

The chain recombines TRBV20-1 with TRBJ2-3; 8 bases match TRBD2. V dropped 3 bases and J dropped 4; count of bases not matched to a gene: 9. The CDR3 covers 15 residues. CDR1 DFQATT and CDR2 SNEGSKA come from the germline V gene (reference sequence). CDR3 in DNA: TGCAGTGCTAGCCTGAGCGGGAGTGGTGCAGATACGCAGTATTTT. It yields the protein CSASLSGSGADTQYF.